Listed below are T cell receptor beta chains from one sample, sequenced in a study of blood T cells in healthy people across ages. TCRdb itself ran the 5' RACE reads through MiXCR, one entry per CDR3 protein. This repertoire shows 800,000 or so distinct CDR3 sequences, 46% found once; its top ten account for over 15%. What was sequenced was blood. These TCRs come from an elderly man in good health. Both conserved end residues are part of each CDR3. The D gene is left open where the match is weak. Size is omitted from some rows. Given values are once, few, many or a class for expanded clones.

TRBD2	.	TRBJ2-3	TRBV29-1	TGCAGCGTTGGTGGACTAGTCTGGTCAGATACGCAGTATTTT	CSVGGLVWSDTQYF
.	few	TRBJ2-5	TRBV7-2	TGTGCCAGCAGCTTAGCGCTTACTAGCCGGCAGACCCAGTACTTC	CASSLALTSRQTQYF
TRBD2	many	TRBJ2-1	TRBV28	TGTGCCAGCAGTTTATTGGGGGGGTATAATGAGCAGTTCTTC	CASSLLGGYNEQFF
.	.	TRBJ1-6	TRBV13	TGTGCCAGCAGCTTAGGACAGGCGTCCTATAAGTCACCCCTCCACTTT	CASSLGQASYKSPLHF
TRBD2	.	TRBJ2-3	TRBV28	TGTGCCAGCAGTTGGCCGACTAGCGGCACAGATACGCAGTATTTT	CASSWPTSGTDTQYF
TRBD2	.	TRBJ2-1	TRBV30	TGTGCCTGGAGTAAGGGACTAGAGGGGAATGAGCAGTTCTTC	CAWSKGLEGNEQFF
.	.	TRBJ2-7	TRBV29-1	TGCAGCGTTGCGGAGGGGGGGAGCTACGAGCAGTACTTC	CSVAEGGSYEQYF
TRBD2	few	TRBJ2-7	TRBV12-3/TRBV12-4	TGTGCCAGCAGCGGGGGGGTGACCTACGAGCAGTACTTC	CASSGGVTYEQYF
.	few	TRBJ2-7	TRBV2	TGTGCCAGCAGTGAGTCGGGAACAGGGTACGAGCAGTACTTC	CASSESGTGYEQYF
TRBD2	.	TRBJ2-5	TRBV12-3/TRBV12-4	TGTGGCAGCGGGAGGGGCGAGACCCAGTACTTC	CGSGRGETQYF
TRBD2	.	TRBJ2-3	TRBV6-6	TGTGCCTCTCGCGGCGGACTAGCGGGAGCGGGGCCGCAGTATTTT	CASRGGLAGAGPQYF
TRBD2	.	TRBJ2-1	TRBV7-9	TGTGCCAGCAGCTTAGGGGACGGGAGGGATGAGCAGTTCTTC	CASSLGDGRDEQFF
TRBD1	medium-sized	TRBJ2-7	TRBV20-1	TGCAGTACAATGACAGGGGGCATCCACGAGCAGTACTTC	CSTMTGGIHEQYF
.	few	TRBJ2-7	TRBV20-1	TGCAGTGCTAGAGTCCCCCGGGGGCAGAGCGAGCAGTACTTC	CSARVPRGQSEQYF
.	many	TRBJ2-1	TRBV7-6	TGTGCCAGCAGCTCAACAGGGTCCTACAATGAGCAGTTCTTC	CASSSTGSYNEQFF
.	.	TRBJ2-4	TRBV5-1	TGCGCCAGCAGCGTCACCTCCGTCGGGCCCGTACGGGAGCAGTACTTC	CASSVTSVGPVREQYF
TRBD2	many	TRBJ2-2	TRBV12-3/TRBV12-4	TGTGCCAGCAGTCCGGGACTAGCGGAAACCGGGGAGCTGTTTTTT	CASSPGLAETGELFF
TRBD1	few	TRBJ2-7	TRBV18	TGTGCCAGCTCAAACGACAGGGTTGCCTACGAGCAGTACTTC	CASSNDRVAYEQYF
TRBD1	.	TRBJ2-7	TRBV9	TGTGCCAGCAGCGCGGACGCGACAGGGACCGACGAGCAGTACTTC	CASSADATGTDEQYF
.	few	TRBJ2-4	TRBV7-9	TGTGCCAGCAGCTTAGTCAGGGGACTAGCCAAAAACATTCAGTACTTC	CASSLVRGLAKNIQYF
.	.	TRBJ2-7	TRBV25-1	TGTGCCAGCAGTGAACCGGGTGGATCAGGGCGCGGTAGGTACGAGCAGTACTTC	CASSEPGGSGRGRYEQYF
.	few	TRBJ1-1	TRBV12-3/TRBV12-4	TGTGCCAGCAGATCATCGACGAACACTGAAGCTTTCTTT	CASRSSTNTEAFF
.	.	TRBJ2-3	TRBV29-1	TGCACCCCCAGCCCAGATACGCAGTATTTT	CTPSPDTQYF
.	few	TRBJ2-1	TRBV14	TGTGCCAGCAGCCAAGAAAAAGGACCGAACAATGAGCAGTTCTTC	CASSQEKGPNNEQFF
.	.	TRBJ2-5	TRBV6-2/TRBV6-3	TGTGCCAGCAGTTACAGGCAGACCCAAGAGACCCAGTACTTC	CASSYRQTQETQYF
TRBD2	few	TRBJ2-3	TRBV6-5	TGTGCCAGCAGTTACTCAGCGGGGACGGATACGCAGTATTTT	CASSYSAGTDTQYF
.	.	TRBJ2-7	TRBV5-6	TGTGCCAGCAGCTTGGCCGAGTACGAGCAGTACTTC	CASSLAEYEQYF
.	.	TRBJ2-3	TRBV20-1	TGCAGTGCGCCCCTGAGCTTAGCGCAGTATTTT	CSAPLSLAQYF
.	many	TRBJ2-1	TRBV7-9	TGTGCCAGCAGCTTCTACAACAGAGAGCAGTTCTTC	CASSFYNREQFF
.	.	TRBJ2-5	TRBV20-1	TGCAGTGCCCGGGACCTGCGGAATGAGCAGTACTTT	CSARDLRNEQYF
TRBD2	.	TRBJ2-1	TRBV2	TGTGCCAGCAGTAACAGAGGGCGGGGGGCCGGACGTGTAGAGCAGTTCTTC	CASSNRGRGAGRVEQFF
.	.	TRBJ1-2	TRBV6-5	TGTGCCAGCAGTCAGGAGAACGGGGGGCGATATGGCTACACCTTC	CASSQENGGRYGYTF
.	many	TRBJ2-7	TRBV7-2	TGTGCCAGCAGCTTGATACTAGGGGCCCACGAGCAGTACTTC	CASSLILGAHEQYF
TRBD2	many	TRBJ2-1	TRBV7-9	TGTGCCAGCAGCGGCAGCTCGGGACTAGCCCCCAATGAGCAGTTCTTC	CASSGSSGLAPNEQFF
.	few	TRBJ1-1	TRBV29-1	TGCAGCGTCTCAGCTCCTCGTTCGGGGCTTATCGAAGCTTTCTTT	CSVSAPRSGLIEAFF
TRBD1	few	TRBJ1-5	TRBV20-1	TGCAGTGCCACCGGGACAGACTTTCAGCCCCAGCATTTT	CSATGTDFQPQHF
TRBD2	.	TRBJ2-3	TRBV27	TGTGCCAGCAGTTCCCCCGGGACTAGCGGGAGACGACCTGGCACAGATACGCAGTATTTT	CASSSPGTSGRRPGTDTQYF
.	many	TRBJ2-7	TRBV5-1	TGCGCCAGCAGCTTGCCCAGAGCCTACGAGCAGTACTTC	CASSLPRAYEQYF
.	.	TRBJ1-2	TRBV15	TGTGCCACCAGCAGAGACGGGACGTTCGGGGGCTATGGCTGCACCTTC	CATSRDGTFGGYGCTF
.	.	TRBJ2-5	TRBV28	TGTGCCAGCAGGGGGCAGGGGATCTGGGAGCAGTACTTC	CASRGQGIWEQYF
TRBD1	once	TRBJ2-3	TRBV28	TGTGCCCGCAGTCAAGGGGGACAGGGGGAGGAAGATACGCAGTATTTT	CARSQGGQGEEDTQYF
.	many	TRBJ2-7	TRBV29-1	TGCAGCGTGCGGGACAGCTACGAGCAGTACTTC	CSVRDSYEQYF
.	.	TRBJ2-2	TRBV5-1	TGCGCCAGCAGCGGGGAGTCCATGGGGGAGCTGTTTTTT	CASSGESMGELFF
TRBD1	once	TRBJ2-5	TRBV7-2	TGTGCCAGCGGCTTAGGACAGGGGAATAATGAGCAGTACTTC	CASGLGQGNNEQYF
.	.	TRBJ2-5	TRBV29-1	TGCAGCGCTGAGTTACTAAACCAAGAGACCCAGTACTTC	CSAELLNQETQYF
.	few	TRBJ2-5	TRBV9	TGTGCCAGCAGCGTAGGGGTCTACCGGGATTTCCAAGAGACCCAGTACTTC	CASSVGVYRDFQETQYF